The 32 T cell receptor beta chains in this list originate from one sample, sequenced in a study of blood T cell repertoires in COVID-19. Libraries were prepared by immunoSEQ multiplex PCR; TCRdb keeps only in-frame clonotypes and omits some of them. The sample has under 300,000 clones; roughly 80% are singletons. The sample comprised peripheral blood. The receptors were gathered from a woman under 30 with acute or convalescent COVID-19.

This chain joins TRBV18 and TRBJ1-2, with TRBD1 matching over 8 bases. V lost 3 bases to trimming and J lost 5 bases; unmatched junction nucleotides: 5. This CDR3 contains 14 residues. Per germline, CDR1 KGHSH and CDR2 LQKENI. The CDR3 here is CASSPQGAGYGYTF. The DNA of the CDR3 is TGTGCCAGCTCACCTCAGGGGGCGGGGTATGGCTACACCTTC.

This chain connects TRBV3-1 (or the pseudogene TRBV3-2) to TRBJ1-1; no reliable D call. The CDR3 consists of 14 residues. Germline CDR1 reads LGHDT; CDR2 reads YNNKEL (reference sequence). Trimming removed 1 base at V and 0 bases at J, with 6 bases between. CDR3 sequence (DNA): TGTGCCAGCAGCCAAGCCGGGGTGAACACTGAAGCTTTCTTT. Translation: CASSQAGVNTEAFF.

This clone was recorded once. The chain carries TRBV6-5 and TRBJ2-7; perhaps TRBD2 as D (5 bases). V dropped 2 bases and J dropped 3 bases, with 5 bases sitting between them. CDR3 length equals 12 residues. CDR1 is MNHEY and CDR2 is SVGAGI in the germline V gene. In DNA form, the CDR3 reads TGTGCCAGCAGTTACGAGGGCTACGAGCAGTACTTC. It specifies CASSYEGYEQYF.

The V and J genes are TRBV7-2 and TRBJ1-1, with D possibly matching TRBD1 (5 bases). Germline V gene data show CDR1 as SGHTA and CDR2 as FQGNSA. V was cut by 3 bases and J by 6 bases, with 14 bases left in between. The CDR3 sequence is 14 residues long. The CDR3 DNA reads as TGTGCCAGCAGCTTCACCGGGGGGAGCTCTGAAGCTTTCTTT. Amino acid sequence: CASSFTGGSSEAFF.

The chain links TRBV10-3 to TRBJ2-1; TRBD2 agrees at 10 bases. This CDR3 is built from 18 residues. Germline V gene data show CDR1 as ENHRY and CDR2 as SYGVKD. J was trimmed by 2 bases and V by 2 bases; bases with no gene match: 9. The CDR3 nucleotides are TGTGCCATCAGTGAGCCCCACCAGCGGGAGGGAACCTACAATGAGCAGTTCTTC. Its protein is CAISEPHQREGTYNEQFF.

The chain joins TRBV5-4 to TRBJ2-5; no reliable D call. CDR1 is SGHNT, CDR2 YYREEE, per germline (reference sequence). The CDR3 is 14 amino acids. Trimming cost V 0 bases and J 0 bases, with 6 bases left between them. The CDR3 coding sequence is TGTGCCAGCAGCTTGGCAGGCCACCAAGAGACCCAGTACTTC. Its translation is CASSLAGHQETQYF.

The V and J genes are TRBV5-1 and TRBJ2-5, with TRBD2 matching over 7 bases. This CDR3 is 15 amino acids long. Germline assignment: CDR1 SGHRS and CDR2 YFSETQ. V dropped 5 bases and J dropped 3; count of bases not matched to a gene: 10. The CDR3 protein is CASSSGGGSEETQYF. In DNA form, the CDR3 reads TGCGCCAGCAGTTCGGGGGGAGGCTCGGAAGAGACCCAGTACTTC.

V and J are TRBV28 and TRBJ2-7; 7 bases are a match to TRBD1. Germline loops: CDR1 MDHEN, CDR2 SYDVKM. The J segment lost 0 bases and the V segment lost 6 bases, leaving 5 bases of the junction unmatched. CDR3 size: 14 residues. Here the CDR3 reads CASRPTGSSYEQYF. The CDR3 DNA reads TGTGCCAGCAGACCGACAGGGAGCTCCTACGAGCAGTACTTC.

This clone was detected only a few times. The chain is built from TRBV6-6 and TRBJ1-4, with no clear D. Germline assignment: CDR1 MNHNY and CDR2 SVGAGI (reference sequence). CDR3 length: 14 amino acids. V lost 2 bases, J lost 0 bases, and 4 bases lay in between. CDR3 residues: CASSYISTNEKLFF. CDR3 coding DNA: TGTGCCAGCAGTTACATCTCAACTAATGAAAAACTGTTTTTT.

This chain joins TRBV5-1 and TRBJ2-5; TRBD2 matches 10 bases. The germline V gene has CDR1 SGHRS and CDR2 YFSETQ. This CDR3 region has 16 residues. J lost 4 bases, V lost 1 base, and 7 bases had no gene match. CDR3 sequence reads: CASSLNVAGGGETQYF. CDR3 sequence (DNA): TGCGCCAGCAGCTTGAACGTAGCGGGAGGAGGAGAGACCCAGTACTTC.

This rearrangement joins TRBV5-4 to TRBJ2-2, with 13 bases aligning to TRBD2. Germline CDR1 is SGHNT and CDR2 is YYREEE (reference sequence). CDR3 length: 17 residues. With V trimmed by 4 bases and J by 6 bases, 9 bases remained unmatched. CDR3 residues: CASSRGLAGVLSGELFF. In DNA, the CDR3 is TGTGCCAGCAGCCGCGGACTAGCGGGAGTTCTTTCCGGGGAGCTGTTTTTT.

The chain is built from TRBV14 and TRBJ2-7; 15 nucleotides line up with TRBD2. From germline, CDR1 is SGHDN and CDR2 FVKESK. V shed 4 bases and J 1 base; nucleotides not matched to a gene: 11. The CDR3 consists of 19 residues. CDR3 residues: CASSPGRTSGRGGSYEQYF. The CDR3 DNA reads TGTGCCAGCAGCCCCGGAAGGACTAGCGGGAGGGGAGGTTCCTACGAGCAGTACTTC.

The chain recombines TRBV18 with TRBJ1-1; 7 bases map to TRBD1. The CDR3 runs to 17 residues. Trimming cost V 2 bases and J 3 bases; bases outside gene matches: 12. The germline V gene encodes CDR1 KGHSH and CDR2 LQKENI. CDR3 bases: TGTGCCAGCTCACCAAGTCTGGAGGGACAGACTTACACTGAAGCTTTCTTT. Translating gives CASSPSLEGQTYTEAFF.

The chain combines TRBV6-6 with TRBJ1-1, with D maybe TRBD1 (5 bases). Between the trimmed V and J ends, which lost 5 bases and 0 bases, there was a span of 16 bases. The CDR3 consists of 16 residues. Germline values: CDR1 MNHNY, CDR2 SVGAGI (reference sequence). The CDR3 DNA sequence: TGTGCCAGCAGTCCCGATCGACAGATCATGAACACTGAAGCTTTCTTT. This encodes CASSPDRQIMNTEAFF.

The rearrangement joins TRBV14 to TRBJ1-3; no reliable D call. CDR3 length: 14 amino acids. Per germline, CDR1 SGHDN and CDR2 FVKESK. V lost 1 base and J lost 2, with 6 bases in between. The CDR3 DNA is TGTGCCAGCAGCCAAGTAACGGCTGGAAACACCATATATTTT. Residues: CASSQVTAGNTIYF.

This chain uses TRBV3-1 (or the pseudogene TRBV3-2) with TRBJ2-1; a possible D gene is TRBD1 (5 bases). Germline values: CDR1 LGHDT, CDR2 YNNKEL (reference sequence). This CDR3 comprises 18 residues. V gave up 4 bases and J gave up 1 base, with 20 bases separating them. CDR3 residues: CASSRAEVGPKSYNEQFF. Written as DNA, the CDR3 is TGTGCCAGCAGCCGGGCCGAGGTGGGGCCTAAGTCCTACAATGAGCAGTTCTTC.

The CDR3 DNA reads TGTGCCAGCAGCCACGGACTAGCGGATTACGAGCAGTACTTC. Protein sequence: CASSHGLADYEQYF. The chain joins TRBV5-6 to TRBJ2-7; the match to TRBD2 covers 10 bases. The V and J ends lost 4 bases and 4 bases, in that order; junction bases with no gene match: 5. The CDR3 covers 14 residues. From germline, CDR1 is SGHDT and CDR2 YYEEEE.

This clone was seen a handful of times. The V call is TRBV5-5, the J call TRBJ1-4; no firm D call. Germline assignment: CDR1 SGHKS and CDR2 YYEKEE (reference sequence). V was trimmed by 4 bases and J by 8 bases, leaving 12 bases between them. CDR3 length: 13 residues. The CDR3 nucleotides are TGTGCCAGCAGCCTACTTTCGCCCGAAAAACTGTTTTTT. Translated: CASSLLSPEKLFF.

This chain joins TRBV29-1 and TRBJ2-2; no firm D call. Germline assignment: CDR1 SQVTM and CDR2 ANQGSEA. The CDR3 runs to 14 residues. V lost 3 bases to trimming and J lost 0 bases, with 8 bases between them. The CDR3 protein is CSVERRPNTGELFF. The CDR3 DNA follows: TGCAGCGTTGAGCGGCGCCCGAACACCGGGGAGCTGTTTTTT.

This chain uses TRBV10-3 with TRBJ2-7; a possible D gene is TRBD2 (6 bases). The CDR3 contains 14 residues. CDR1 ENHRY and CDR2 SYGVKD come from the germline V gene. V was shortened by 6 bases and J by 3 bases, with 15 bases between the two germline ends. CDR3 DNA: TGTGCCATCAGGGACCCCCGGGGGAGCTACGAGCAGTACTTC. It translates to CAIRDPRGSYEQYF.

The chain employs TRBV27 and TRBJ1-1; 7 nucleotides agree with TRBD1. CDR1 and CDR2 from the germline V gene are MNHEY and SMNVEV (reference sequence). The J segment lost 7 bases and the V segment lost 2 bases, leaving 4 bases of the junction unmatched. The CDR3 spans 13 residues. As DNA, the CDR3 is TGTGCCAGCAGTTTACGGGACAGCTATGAAGCTTTCTTT. Protein: CASSLRDSYEAFF.

This chain uses TRBV6-4 with TRBJ2-2; TRBD1 aligns across 11 bases. The V and J ends lost 6 bases and 4 bases, in that order; junction bases with no gene match: 4. The CDR3 loop spans 15 amino acids. Per the germline V gene, CDR1 is MRHNA and CDR2 is SNTAGT. The CDR3 here is CASSQGTGGTGELFF. DNA of the CDR3: TGTGCCAGCAGCCAAGGGACAGGGGGCACCGGGGAGCTGTTTTTT.

The chain carries TRBV23-1 and TRBJ2-4, with a possible D match to TRBD1 (7 bases). TRBV23-1 is noted as an ORF with a role that remains uncertain. Trimming removed 4 bases from V and 15 bases from J, with 13 bases in between. The CDR3 runs to 11 residues. The CDR3 protein is CASSPRDRPYF. The CDR3 DNA reads TGCGCCAGCAGTCCGCGGGACAGACCGTACTTC.

The V and J genes are TRBV28 and TRBJ2-1, with TRBD2 identical over 7 bases. From germline, CDR1 is MDHEN and CDR2 SYDVKM. With V trimmed by 2 bases and J by 2 bases, 3 bases remained unmatched. The CDR3 extends over 15 amino acids. The CDR3 coding sequence is TGTGCCAGCAGTTTAGGCGGGAGCACCTACAATGAGCAGTTCTTC. Translation gives CASSLGGSTYNEQFF. Combining the CDR3 with reference TRBV28 and TRBJ2-1 gives the whole variable domain DVKVTQSSRYLVKRTGEKVFLECVQDMDHENMFWYRQDPGLGLRLIYFSYDVKMKEKGDIPEGYSVSREKKERFSLILESASTNQTSMYLCASSLGGSTYNEQFFGPGTRLTVL.

The chain recombines TRBV4-3 with TRBJ2-7; 9 nucleotides align to TRBD2. V shed 2 bases and J 2 bases; nucleotides not matched to a gene: 7. The CDR3 has 16 amino acids. CDR1 is LGHNA, CDR2 YSLEER, per germline. The CDR3 nucleotides are TGCGCCAGCAGCCAATTTCGTCTAGCGGGGCCCTACGAGCAGTACTTC. This gives the protein CASSQFRLAGPYEQYF.

This clone showed up just once. The chain has TRBV19 and TRBJ2-2, with 12 bases that match TRBD2. Germline V lookup: CDR1 LNHDA, CDR2 SQIVND (reference sequence). The CDR3 sequence is 19 residues long. J lost 4 bases, V lost 3 bases, and 12 bases had no gene match. CDR3 sequence reads: CASSIGGASGRASTGELFF. CDR3 coding DNA: TGTGCCAGTAGTATTGGAGGGGCTAGCGGGAGGGCGTCCACCGGGGAGCTGTTTTTT. The complete variable domain, with remaining parts taken from reference TRBV19 and TRBJ2-2, reads DGGITQSPKYLFRKEGQNVTLSCEQNLNHDAMYWYRQDPGQGLRLIYYSQIVNDFQKGDIAEGYSVSREKKESFPLTVTSAQKNPTAFYLCASSIGGASGRASTGELFFGEGSRLTVL.

The V and J genes are TRBV28 and TRBJ2-1; 9 nucleotides agree with TRBD2. The length of the CDR3 is 14 residues. Germline CDR1 is MDHEN and CDR2 is SYDVKM. The junction had 5 bases not matched to a gene; V was cut back by 8 bases and J by 3 bases. The CDR3, as DNA: TGTGCCAGCTACGGACTAGCGAGCTACAATGAGCAGTTCTTC. Protein product: CASYGLASYNEQFF.

The chain carries TRBV13 and TRBJ2-7; TRBD2 matches 8 bases. V shed 8 bases, J shed 1 base, and the junction held 4 bases outside the gene matches. The germline CDR1 and CDR2 sequences are PRHDT and FYEKMQ (reference sequence). The CDR3 totals 13 residues. For the CDR3, the DNA is TGTGCCAGCTCAAGCGGGGGATCCTACGAGCAGTACTTC. It specifies CASSSGGSYEQYF. The whole variable domain, remainder taken from reference TRBV13 and TRBJ2-7, is AAGVIQSPRHLIKEKRETATLKCYPIPRHDTVYWYQQGPGQDPQFLISFYEKMQSDKGSIPDRFSAQQFSDYHSELNMSSLELGDSALYFCASSSGGSYEQYFGPGTRLTVT.

The V and J genes are TRBV5-1 and TRBJ2-3; a possible D gene is TRBD1 (5 bases). The V gene lost 1 base and the J gene lost 6 bases, with 12 bases spanning the gap. Germline assignment: CDR1 SGHRS and CDR2 YFSETQ. The CDR3 covers 14 residues. CDR3 amino acids: CASSLIVGPDTQYF. As DNA, the CDR3 is TGCGCCAGCAGCTTGATTGTGGGGCCCGATACGCAGTATTTT.

This chain uses TRBV19 with TRBJ2-7; 10 nucleotides agree with TRBD1. In germline, CDR1 is LNHDA, CDR2 SQIVND (reference sequence). The V and J ends lost 6 bases and 3 bases, in that order; junction bases with no gene match: 2. CDR3 length equals 13 residues. In DNA, the CDR3 is TGTGCCAGTAGCCGGGACAGGGGCTACGAGCAGTACTTC. Residues: CASSRDRGYEQYF.

The V gene is TRBV7-6, the J gene TRBJ2-3, with TRBD2 as a possible D gene (6 bases). V gave up 2 bases and J gave up 2 bases, with 11 bases separating them. Germline assignment: CDR1 SGHVS and CDR2 FNYEAQ. CDR3 length equals 15 residues. CDR3 coding DNA: TGTGCCAGCAGCTTATTAGCGGAGTCCACAGATACGCAGTATTTT. Its translation: CASSLLAESTDTQYF.

This clone has only a few counts. The CDR3 loop is CASSRQESYEQYF. Here the CDR3 DNA reads TGTGCCAGCAGTCGACAGGAGTCCTACGAGCAGTACTTC. V is TRBV2 and J is TRBJ2-7; D is perhaps TRBD1 (6 bases). V was clipped by 5 bases and J by 1 base, with 9 bases between them. Germline V gene lookup returns CDR1 SNHLY and CDR2 FYNNEI. CDR3 size: 13 residues.